The clone carrying this T cell receptor beta chain is a singleton in its sample. TCRdb's table, derived via immunoSEQ multiplex PCR, lists solely in-frame clones and lacks some. The repertoire has more than 450,000 clones, around 74% of them found once; the top ten carry under 15%. V lost 10 bases, J lost 6 bases, and 22 bases lay in between. CDR1 SGHRS and CDR2 YFSETQ come from the germline V gene. The CDR3 runs 15 residues. This entry comes from a study of shared clonotypes between healthy human individuals. Sequenced: PBMCs. The V call is TRBV5-1, the J call TRBJ2-2, with D perhaps TRBD1 (6 bases). This clonotype was sampled from a woman in her thirties or forties in good health. Some clones in this sample may be carry-over from other donors' samples. This chain's CDR3 is CAGTGNTSTAGELFF. The CDR3 region has the DNA TGCGCCGGAACAGGGAATACCTCTACTGCCGGGGAGCTGTTTTTT.